The T cell receptor (beta chain) described here comes from a study of cytomegalovirus exposure and HLA in healthy donors. This clone was found once. V lost 7 bases and J lost 1, with 13 bases in between. The CDR3 sequence is 14 residues long. Germline values: CDR1 MNHEY, CDR2 SVGAGI. Libraries were prepared by immunoSEQ multiplex PCR; TCRdb keeps only in-frame clonotypes and omits some of them. Of 50,000 or so clones listed, 90% to 95% are singletons. The rearrangement joins TRBV6-5 to TRBJ1-1; the D is unclear. Sequencing was performed on PBMCs. The clonotype was recovered from a woman in her twenties or thirties in good health and CMV-seronegative. DNA of the CDR3: TGTGCCAGCACAAAGTCGGGTGGGAACACTGAAGCTTTCTTT. It translates to CASTKSGGNTEAFF.